This entry is about one T cell receptor (beta chain). V lost 0 bases and J lost 0, with 15 bases in between. Germline-derived CDR1 and CDR2 are SGDLS and YYNGEE. CDR3 length equals 17 residues. The data were taken from a study of CD8 T cells in Susac syndrome. When the RNA was reverse transcribed, random hexamers were used with an input of about 0.45 to 1 ug. TCRdb passed the immunoSEQ multiplex PCR reads through MiXCR, listing each CDR3 protein once. The sample contains approximately 190,000 distinct CDR3 sequences, over 90% of which appear only once. The chain couples TRBV9 to TRBJ1-2; D remains ambiguous. This TCR was recovered from a human donor with Susac syndrome. Sequenced: CD8+ T cells from PBMCs. The CDR3 DNA reads TGTGCCAGCAGCGTAGGTCTATCCGGCAGAGCTAACTATGGCTACACCTTC. Translated, it gives CASSVGLSGRANYGYTF.